What follows is one TCR beta chain and its context. Its antigen is not known. Trimming pared 4 bases from V and 0 bases from J, leaving 13 bases between. Germline V gene data show CDR1 as SGDLS and CDR2 as YYNGEE. CDR3 length: 15 amino acids. Clones were read by immunoSEQ multiplex PCR, and TCRdb kept only the in-frame ones, dropping some. The data show about 90,000 clones, 80% to 90% seen once. The data were obtained in a study of T cell responses to AZD1222 COVID-19 vaccine. Regarding the study as a whole: Only a handful of AZD1222 recipients, six or seven in all, had baseline seropositivity.

The rearrangement uses TRBV9 and TRBJ1-2; possible D gene TRBD1, 5 bases. This receptor was obtained from an adult in good health. Sequencing used peripheral blood, obtained on day 0 of AZD1222 vaccination. The chain's CDR3 is CASSHTTGANYGYTF. CDR3 coding DNA: TGTGCCAGCAGCCACACTACAGGAGCTAACTATGGCTACACCTTC.